These T cell receptor beta chains were read from a single sample in a study of CD4 T cells in relation to SARS-CoV-2 and coronaviruses. Assay: immunoSEQ multiplex PCR; the TCRdb copy retains only in-frame clones and omits some. The sample has 15,000 to 20,000 clones; approximately 82% are singletons. Antigens for these TCRs are unknown. Sequencing input: CD4+ T cells from PBMCs, cultured in vitro. These receptors were taken from a human donor in good health. Each CDR3 is given with its conserved first and last residue. Each record gives: J gene, V gene, D gene, clone size, CDR3 DNA, CDR3 protein. A D gene is named only where the DNA matches it firmly. The size of a clone is reported for some rows only, either as once, few or many, or as a class for expanded clones.

>TRBJ2-3|TRBV5-1|-|-
TGCGCCAGCAGCTTGTTTAGAAGCACAGATACGCAGTATTTT
CASSLFRSTDTQYF
>TRBJ2-5|TRBV3-1/TRBV3-2|-|-
TGTGCCAGCAGCCAAGAAGGCCGGAGGGAGACCCAGTACTTC
CASSQEGRRETQYF
>TRBJ2-7|TRBV28|-|-
TGTGCCGCCCGGGGCTCCTACGAGCAGTACTTC
CAARGSYEQYF
>TRBJ1-6|TRBV6-5|TRBD1|-
TGTGCCAGCAGACAGGGGTCCTATAATTCACCCCTCCACTTT
CASRQGSYNSPLHF
>TRBJ1-2|TRBV5-1|-|-
TGCGCCAGCAGCTGGGCCCCAGGGGAGCTCTATGGCTACACCTTC
CASSWAPGELYGYTF
>TRBJ2-1|TRBV27|-|-
TGTGCCAGCAAATTCGGCTCCGGGACACAGTTCTTC
CASKFGSGTQFF
>TRBJ1-1|TRBV10-3|-|once
TGTGCCATCAGTGAGTCGACGGGGGGTGAGAACACTGAAGCTTTCTTT
CAISESTGGENTEAFF
>TRBJ1-1|TRBV18|TRBD1|once
TGTGCCAGCTCACCGAGGACAGGGCCCACTGAAGCTTTCTTT
CASSPRTGPTEAFF
>TRBJ2-1|TRBV6-4|-|-
TGTGCCAGCAGTGACTCGATAGCCCCCGAAAATGAGCAGTTCTTC
CASSDSIAPENEQFF
>TRBJ1-5|TRBV6-1|-|-
TGTGCCAGCAGTGATACCGAGGACAAGTATCAGCCCCAGCATTTT
CASSDTEDKYQPQHF
>TRBJ2-6|TRBV5-6|-|-
TGTGCCAGCAGCCCGGCAAGGACGGCCCACTCTGGGGCCAACGTCCTGACTTTC
CASSPARTAHSGANVLTF
>TRBJ2-7|TRBV19|-|-
TGTGCCAGTAGTATTAGGAGGGTCGGCGAGCAGTACTTC
CASSIRRVGEQYF
>TRBJ2-7|TRBV24-1|-|-
TGTGCCACCAGTGCCAGGGGATCCTACGAGCAGTACTTC
CATSARGSYEQYF
>TRBJ1-6|TRBV18|-|-
TGTGCCAGCTCACTTAGGACTGACAGGCGAGAGTCACCCCTCCACTTT
CASSLRTDRRESPLHF
>TRBJ2-3|TRBV29-1|-|-
TGCAGCGTTAAGGCTAGACGCACAGATACGCAGTATTTT
CSVKARRTDTQYF
>TRBJ2-3|TRBV19|TRBD2|-
TGTGCCAGTAGTATAGGACTAGCGGGTTTGCTGAGTAGCACAGATACGCAGTATTTT
CASSIGLAGLLSSTDTQYF
>TRBJ2-1|TRBV7-2|TRBD1|-
TGTGCCAGCAGCTTAGCGCCAGGGGGCGGGTTGAATGAGCAGTTCTTC
CASSLAPGGGLNEQFF
>TRBJ2-2|TRBV7-2|-|-
TGTGCCAGCAGCTTAGCTGGGACCGGGGAGCTGTTTTTT
CASSLAGTGELFF
>TRBJ1-3|TRBV13|-|-
TGTGCCAGCAGCTCTATGCAGTCCTCTGGAAACACCATATATTTT
CASSSMQSSGNTIYF
>TRBJ2-2|TRBV29-1|-|-
TGCAGCGTTCTAAGGCCTGGGAACACCGGGGAGCTGTTTTTT
CSVLRPGNTGELFF
>TRBJ2-5|TRBV3-1/TRBV3-2|TRBD1|once
TGTGCCAGCAGCCAAGGGACAGGGGACCAAGAGACCCAGTACTTC
CASSQGTGDQETQYF
>TRBJ2-1|TRBV7-2|-|-
TGTGCCAGCAGCTCCCCAACTAGGGGTGAGCAGTTCTTC
CASSSPTRGEQFF
>TRBJ1-4|TRBV2|-|-
TGTGCCAGCAGTGATATGGGTTTTGATGAAAAACTGTTTTTT
CASSDMGFDEKLFF
>TRBJ1-4|TRBV2|TRBD1|-
TGTGCCAGCGCTCCGGGACAGGGGGCGCAAAGTCTGTTTTTT
CASAPGQGAQSLFF
>TRBJ2-1|TRBV19|TRBD1|few
TGTGCCAGTAGTCCAGCGACAGGGCCTCTACTCGAGCAGTTCTTC
CASSPATGPLLEQFF
>TRBJ2-1|TRBV5-6|-|-
TGTGCCAGCAGCTTGACAGGCGCGGGGCCCAACAATGAGCAGTTCTTC
CASSLTGAGPNNEQFF
>TRBJ2-5|TRBV5-1|TRBD2|-
TGCGCCAGCAGCTTGGCTCTCGCGGGAGGCACGGAGACCCAGTACTTC
CASSLALAGGTETQYF
>TRBJ1-4|TRBV15|TRBD1|-
TGTGCCACCAGCAGAGATTATACAGGGGGGGACGAAAAACTGTTTTTT
CATSRDYTGGDEKLFF
>TRBJ2-3|TRBV6-1|-|-
TGTGCCAGCAGTGAAGTGGTTGCGGGCAGCACAGATACGCAGTATTTT
CASSEVVAGSTDTQYF
>TRBJ2-5|TRBV28|TRBD2|-
TGTGCCAGCAGTTTATCTTCTAGCGGGAGGCAGACCCAGTACTTC
CASSLSSSGRQTQYF
>TRBJ1-1|TRBV5-1|-|-
TGCGCCAGCAGCCCGGGCGGGGGACGGACTGAAGCTTTCTTT
CASSPGGGRTEAFF
>TRBJ2-7|TRBV29-1|-|-
TGCAGCGTTACAGATCGCTCCTACGAGCAGTACTTC
CSVTDRSYEQYF
>TRBJ1-1|TRBV10-3|-|-
TGTGCCATCAGTGACCCAGGTTACGGAGCTTTCTTT
CAISDPGYGAFF
>TRBJ2-2|TRBV7-3|TRBD2|-
TGTGCCAGCAGCTTAGGGTCTAGCGGGAGGGCGAACACCGGGGAGCTGTTTTTT
CASSLGSSGRANTGELFF
>TRBJ2-7|TRBV28|-|-
TGTGCCAGCAGTCTCAACGACGGCGAGCAGTACTTC
CASSLNDGEQYF
>TRBJ1-3|TRBV6-6|-|-
TGTGCCAGCATTGTAAGCTCTGGAAACACCATATATTTT
CASIVSSGNTIYF
>TRBJ2-7|TRBV7-2|-|once
TGTGCCAGCAGCCAAGATACTGACTACGAGCAGTACTTC
CASSQDTDYEQYF
>TRBJ2-2|TRBV4-1|-|-
TGCGCCAGCAGCCAAGATGGGCGAGGCACCGGGGAGCTGTTTTTT
CASSQDGRGTGELFF
>TRBJ1-5|TRBV28|TRBD1|-
TGTGCCAGCAGTTCTACAGGGGGCAATCAGCCCCAGCATTTT
CASSSTGGNQPQHF
>TRBJ2-5|TRBV29-1|TRBD1|-
TGCAGCCCCGCCGGAGACAGGGGGCGAGAGACCCAGTACTTC
CSPAGDRGRETQYF